This TCR beta chain is drawn from a study of blood T cell repertoires in COVID-19. The wider study: COVID-19 samples, acute and convalescent, were from the United States, Italy and Spain. From T cells, B-cell-depleted T cells, or PBMCs came the material, which was cDNA or gDNA.

CDR3 size: 14 residues. Unmatched junction bases numbered 8, after V lost 6 bases and J lost 4 bases. Per germline, CDR1 SQVTM and CDR2 ANQGSEA. As handled by the study authors: Reference gene primers were amplified, and this amplification served to estimate nucleated cell counts. This table comes from immunoSEQ multiplex PCR, and its TCRdb copy is limited to in-frame clones, with some not included. The V and J calls and clone size are taken from that table; D and trimming were inferred from the DNA. Of about 370,000 clones listed, roughly 89% are singletons. This clone has just a few counts. In Cohort 3, a recovered donor had either two negative PCRs, clearance, or symptom resolution.

The chain is built from TRBV29-1 and TRBJ1-4; 7 positions agree with TRBD1. This clonotype was sampled from a woman aged 25 to 39 who had recovered from COVID-19. The sample was PBMCs or T cells enriched from blood (not recorded which). The CDR3 nucleotides are TGCAGCGTCTCCCGGGGACAGCTTAATGAAAAACTGTTTTTT. Its protein product is CSVSRGQLNEKLFF.